This T cell receptor (beta chain) was sequenced during a study of beta chain features in type 1 diabetes. Every bit of the isolated RNA underwent reverse transcription, so sequencing read expressed TCRB transcripts. Some clones are missing from TCRdb's copy, which holds only in-frame ones; the method was immunoSEQ multiplex PCR. The sample records approximately 43,000 clones, approximately 61% being singletons. Points from the study as a whole: In every one of the four CD4+ subsets, TCRB CDR3s were moderately but significantly shorter in Type 1 diabetes patients.

In regard to this clone: Its cognate antigen is unknown.

The material sequenced was Tregs from blood. The sequence derives from a man aged 25-40 years with type 1 diabetes. Some clones in this sample may be carry-over from other donors' samples.

For the CDR3, the DNA is TGTGCCAGCAGCTTACTGGCTAGTAGGGGCCATGAGCAGTTCTTC. This translates into CASSLLASRGHEQFF. The gene calls are TRBV7-8 and TRBJ2-1; a possible D gene is TRBD1 (5 bases). The germline V and J ends were trimmed by 2 bases and 8 bases, with 16 bases remaining between them. Germline CDR1 reads SGHVS; CDR2 reads FQNEAQ. The CDR3 length is 15 residues.